The present entry profiles one T cell receptor (beta chain) with its context. This record comes from a study of T cell changes during pregnancy in multiple sclerosis. CDR1 and CDR2 (germline): SGDLS, YYNGEE. Trimming removed 4 bases from V and 5 bases from J, with 12 bases in between. The CDR3 covers 13 residues. Some clones are missing from TCRdb's copy, which holds only in-frame ones; the method was immunoSEQ multiplex PCR. The table includes over 70,000 clones, over 90% detected once. The sample was peripheral blood, taken in the third trimester of pregnancy. The clonotype comes from a female donor with multiple sclerosis, enrolled in a pregnancy study. The chain links TRBV9 to TRBJ2-5, with D tentatively TRBD1 (6 bases). The CDR3 here is CASSSQGMETQYF. CDR3 in DNA: TGTGCCAGCAGCTCACAGGGTATGGAGACCCAGTACTTC.